These 3 T cell receptor beta chains were all obtained from the same sample, sequenced in a study of T-cell reconstitution after alpha-beta-depleted transplantation in children (dated by TCRdb to 2016 to 2017). Preparation of the library involved PCR. The listed sequencing device is Illumina HiSeq 2500. TCR library preparation used molecular barcoding, with unique molecular identifiers applied to normalize quantification of the TCRbeta repertoire. TCRdb reprocessing: public reads trimmed at Q25 with fastp, clones called with MiXCR, in-frame beta chains kept. CDR3 protein sequences are deduplicated, and each keeps its most common genes and DNA. This sample holds more than 200,000 distinct CDR3 sequences; under 8.5% were observed only once. The ten largest clones add up to less than 40% of the sample. The treatment or condition label of this sample denotes: allogeneic hematopoietic cell transplantation with graft depleted of TCRalphabeta T cells and CD19 B cells.

The material was PBMCs, mostly from graft donor cells, obtained 360 days after TCRalphabeta/CD19-depleted stem cell transplant. The source is a male patient between 2 and 10 years old who had a stem cell transplant for acute myeloid leukemia, so the T cells may come from the graft donor.

This clonotype was recorded a few times. The V and J genes are TRBV6-1 and TRBJ1-1; no clear D. This CDR3 contains 20 residues. Germline V lookup: CDR1 MNHNS, CDR2 SASEGT. V lost 6 bases to trimming and J lost 3 bases, with 32 bases between them. The CDR3 DNA follows: TGTGCCAGCAGGGAGATCGACGGAAGGTGGGAGACGGGCGTCTACACTGAAGCTTTCTTT. Encoded protein: CASREIDGRWETGVYTEAFF.

This clonotype showed up just a few times. The rearrangement uses TRBV21-1 and TRBJ1-1; no check of the table's D call, TRBD1, against the DNA was made. TRBV21-1 is a pseudogene locus. The CDR3 extends over 18 amino acids. The CDR3 sequence is CASSKLSGVRTGATEAFF. In nucleotides, the CDR3 is TGTGCCAGCAGCAAACTAAGTGGGGTGAGGACAGGGGCTACTGAAGCTTTCTTT.

This clonotype was picked up a small number of times. This chain connects TRBV19 to TRBJ1-5; TRBD1 aligns across 7 bases. Trimming removed 6 bases from V and 3 bases from J; junction bases left unmatched: 8. The CDR3 covers 15 residues. CDR1 is LNHDA and CDR2 is SQIVND in the germline V gene (reference sequence). The CDR3 DNA is TGTGCCAGTAGGGAGGGGACAGCTCACAATCAGCCCCAGCATTTT. Protein sequence: CASREGTAHNQPQHF.